This TCR beta chain was sequenced in a study of regulatory T cells. Amplification used 52 TRBV primers and 13 TRBJ primers. The method was immunoSEQ multiplex PCR; TCRdb's version includes in-frame clones alone and lacks a portion of them. The table has some 10,000 clones, 84% seen once; the top ten hold about 10%. CDR1 is MNHEY and CDR2 is SMNVEV in the germline V gene (reference sequence). The CDR3 is 16 amino acids. The ends lost 6 bases at V and 6 bases at J; junction bases unmatched: 11. Relative to its sample, this clone is medium-sized. Its cognate antigen is unknown. Study-wide results and limits: Patient repertoires had restricted TRB V-J pairs and skewed V and J usage, most in Tregs. Control CD8+ cells showed a nonsignificant trend toward higher Shannon entropy than patient CD8+ cells.

The sample was CD8+ T cells sorted from blood. This TCR was recovered from a young adult with CD3G deficiency. This chain uses TRBV27 with TRBJ2-1; 10 bases map to TRBD2. The CDR3, as DNA: TGTGCCAGCAGCCCTCTCCCAGCGGGGGGGGTCAATGAGCAGTTCTTC. Protein product: CASSPLPAGGVNEQFF.